This T cell receptor (beta chain) was observed in a study of response to subunit inactivated influenza vaccine (dated 2018 in TCRdb). At the level of the whole study: Deep quantitative profiling of the T cell receptor repertoire was used in the study to follow responses to a trivalent subunit inactivated influenza vaccine. Beyond this particular receptor, the publication reports: The authors proposed that each seasonal influenza vaccination may bring in only a limited number of new T cells.

Libraries were constructed by RT-PCR. Reads for this sample came from an Illumina HiSeq 2500. The public reads were run again by TCRdb, first through fastp at Q25 and then through MiXCR, and only productive beta chains were kept. Merged by CDR3 protein, the rows form single entries marked with the most common genes and DNA. For this sample the table gives fewer than 750,000 distinct CDR3 sequences, of which around 15% were detected only once. Jointly, the top ten make up 11% of the sample. From the cysteine up to the phenylalanine, the CDR3 has a length of 15 residues. The sequence is cut down to CDR3 DNA, 45 bases in frame from base 1. V is trimmed back by 6 bases and J by 5 bases, and the junction contains 9 bases that no gene match accounts for. CDR1 MNHEY and CDR2 SMNVEV are derived from the germline V gene (reference sequence). On this clonotype: Its cognate antigen has yet to be identified. No quality values exist for individual bases; no much larger clone is one base distant.

The TCR sequence derives from a man aged 45 to 65 who received an inactivated influenza vaccine. Donor details come from another sample of the same person, matched by shared clones. Recombination connected TRBV27 to TRBJ2-1; 8 central bases correspond to TRBD2. The specimen was PBMCs from blood, collected about 12 days after vaccination. The CDR3 loop reads CASSPWAGGNNEQFF. The sequence in DNA is TGTGCCAGCAGCCCCTGGGCGGGGGGTAACAATGAGCAGTTCTTC.